Listed below are T cell receptor beta chains from one sample, sequenced in a study of cytomegalovirus exposure and HLA in healthy donors. Sequencing was performed with immunoSEQ multiplex PCR; in TCRdb, only in-frame clones are kept and a portion is missing. The repertoire holds around 210,000 clones, with over 75% as singletons. The sample comprised PBMCs. Every receptor here comes from a boy younger than 18 in good health and CMV-seronegative. The CDR3 runs from the conserved cysteine through the conserved F or W. The order of the fields is J gene, CDR3 length, clone size, V gene, D gene, CDR3 DNA, CDR3 protein. A D gene is named only where the DNA matches it firmly. Only part of the rows carry a size: once, few, many, or a class if the clone is expanded.

J gene: TRBJ2-7
CDR3 length: 13
clone size: once
V gene: TRBV9
D gene: .
CDR3 DNA: TGTGCCAGCGGGAGAGACTCCGGCTACGAGCAGTACTTC
CDR3 protein: CASGRDSGYEQYF

J gene: TRBJ2-7
CDR3 length: 16
clone size: .
V gene: TRBV13
D gene: TRBD2
CDR3 DNA: TGTGCCAGCAGCTCCGGGGGGGGACGGGGCTCCTACGAGCAGTACTTC
CDR3 protein: CASSSGGGRGSYEQYF

J gene: TRBJ2-2
CDR3 length: 16
clone size: .
V gene: TRBV12-5
D gene: TRBD1
CDR3 DNA: TGTGCTAGTGGCGCTCCTACAGGGGGACGGACCGGGGAGCTGTTTTTT
CDR3 protein: CASGAPTGGRTGELFF

J gene: TRBJ1-1
CDR3 length: 16
clone size: .
V gene: TRBV27
D gene: TRBD1
CDR3 DNA: TGTGCCAGCAGTTTAGGGACAGGGTATTCTGGCACTGAAGCTTTCTTT
CDR3 protein: CASSLGTGYSGTEAFF

J gene: TRBJ1-2
CDR3 length: 17
clone size: .
V gene: TRBV7-9
D gene: TRBD1
CDR3 DNA: TGTGCCAGCAGCCCGGCGGTAGGGCTCAGGGGGCCGTTTGGCTACACCTTC
CDR3 protein: CASSPAVGLRGPFGYTF

J gene: TRBJ2-5
CDR3 length: 14
clone size: .
V gene: TRBV28
D gene: .
CDR3 DNA: .
CDR3 protein: CASSTSDREETQYF

J gene: TRBJ2-3
CDR3 length: 11
clone size: .
V gene: TRBV4-2
D gene: .
CDR3 DNA: TGTGCCAGCAGCTGGGAGAGTACGCAGTATTTT
CDR3 protein: CASSWESTQYF

J gene: TRBJ1-2
CDR3 length: 10
clone size: .
V gene: TRBV30
D gene: .
CDR3 DNA: TGTGCCTGGATGTCTAGGGGCTACACCTTC
CDR3 protein: CAWMSRGYTF

J gene: TRBJ2-5
CDR3 length: 17
clone size: .
V gene: TRBV5-4
D gene: TRBD2
CDR3 DNA: TGTGCCAGCAGCTGGAGGGGAAGCGGGGGGGGGAAGGAGACCCAGTACTTC
CDR3 protein: CASSWRGSGGGKETQYF

J gene: TRBJ1-5
CDR3 length: 15
clone size: .
V gene: TRBV15
D gene: .
CDR3 DNA: TGTGCCACCAGCAGAGAACAGGGTGCGGGTCAGCCCCAGCATTTT
CDR3 protein: CATSREQGAGQPQHF

J gene: TRBJ1-1
CDR3 length: 14
clone size: .
V gene: TRBV29-1
D gene: .
CDR3 DNA: TGCAGCGTTAGGAGGAGTGAAGCCGGCCGTCGCTGTTTCTTT
CDR3 protein: CSVRRSEAGRRCFF

J gene: TRBJ1-1
CDR3 length: 15
clone size: few
V gene: TRBV2
D gene: .
CDR3 DNA: TGTGCCAGCAGTGAGGAGTCAGCGGGGAACACTGAAGCTTTCTTT
CDR3 protein: CASSEESAGNTEAFF

J gene: TRBJ2-7
CDR3 length: 15
clone size: once
V gene: TRBV19
D gene: TRBD1
CDR3 DNA: TGTGCCAGTAGTTCCAAACCGGGACAGGACTACGAGCAGTACTTC
CDR3 protein: CASSSKPGQDYEQYF

J gene: TRBJ1-2
CDR3 length: 14
clone size: .
V gene: TRBV7-8
D gene: .
CDR3 DNA: TGTGCCAGCAGCTTCTTCCTTAACCCGAGGGGCTACACCTTC
CDR3 protein: CASSFFLNPRGYTF

J gene: TRBJ1-2
CDR3 length: 11
clone size: few
V gene: TRBV30
D gene: .
CDR3 DNA: TGTGCCTGGAGCAGGGGCTATGGCTACACCTTC
CDR3 protein: CAWSRGYGYTF

J gene: TRBJ2-7
CDR3 length: 16
clone size: few
V gene: TRBV27
D gene: TRBD2
CDR3 DNA: TGTGCCAGCAGAGGTTTAGCGGGCCCACTTTCCTACGAGCAGTACTTC
CDR3 protein: CASRGLAGPLSYEQYF

J gene: TRBJ1-2
CDR3 length: 10
clone size: .
V gene: TRBV20-1
D gene: .
CDR3 DNA: TGCAGTGCTAGGGGGAGGGAAAACACCTTC
CDR3 protein: CSARGRENTF

J gene: TRBJ2-5
CDR3 length: 12
clone size: .
V gene: TRBV7-9
D gene: TRBD2
CDR3 DNA: TGTGCATGCGGGAGGGAACAAGAGACCCAGTACTTC
CDR3 protein: CACGREQETQYF

J gene: TRBJ2-2
CDR3 length: 13
clone size: .
V gene: TRBV29-1
D gene: TRBD1
CDR3 DNA: TGCAGCACCGGGACAGGGGATTCGGGGGAGCTGTTTTTT
CDR3 protein: CSTGTGDSGELFF